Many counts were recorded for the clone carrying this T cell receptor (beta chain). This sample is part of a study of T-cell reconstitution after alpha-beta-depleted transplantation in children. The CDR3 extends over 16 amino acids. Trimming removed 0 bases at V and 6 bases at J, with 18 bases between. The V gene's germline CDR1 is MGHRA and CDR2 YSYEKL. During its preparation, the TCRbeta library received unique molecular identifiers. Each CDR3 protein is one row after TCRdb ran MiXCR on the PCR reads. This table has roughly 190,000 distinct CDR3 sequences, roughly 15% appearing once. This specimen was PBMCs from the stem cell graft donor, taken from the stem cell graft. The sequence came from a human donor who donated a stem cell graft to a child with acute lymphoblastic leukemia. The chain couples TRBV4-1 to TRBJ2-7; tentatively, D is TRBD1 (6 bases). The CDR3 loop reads CASSQDRQGLRFEQYF. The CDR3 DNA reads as TGCGCCAGCAGCCAAGATCGCCAGGGGTTGCGTTTCGAGCAGTACTTC.